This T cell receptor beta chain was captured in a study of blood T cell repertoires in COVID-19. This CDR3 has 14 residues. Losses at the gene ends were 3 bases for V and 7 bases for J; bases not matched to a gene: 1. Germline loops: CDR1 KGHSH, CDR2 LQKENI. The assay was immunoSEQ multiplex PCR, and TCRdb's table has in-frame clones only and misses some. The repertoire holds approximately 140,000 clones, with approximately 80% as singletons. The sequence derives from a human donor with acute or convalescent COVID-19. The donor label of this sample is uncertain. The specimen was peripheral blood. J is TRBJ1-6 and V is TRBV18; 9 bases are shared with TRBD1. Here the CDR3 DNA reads TGTGCCAGCTCACCGGGACAGGGCAATTCACCCCTCCACTTT. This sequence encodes CASSPGQGNSPLHF.